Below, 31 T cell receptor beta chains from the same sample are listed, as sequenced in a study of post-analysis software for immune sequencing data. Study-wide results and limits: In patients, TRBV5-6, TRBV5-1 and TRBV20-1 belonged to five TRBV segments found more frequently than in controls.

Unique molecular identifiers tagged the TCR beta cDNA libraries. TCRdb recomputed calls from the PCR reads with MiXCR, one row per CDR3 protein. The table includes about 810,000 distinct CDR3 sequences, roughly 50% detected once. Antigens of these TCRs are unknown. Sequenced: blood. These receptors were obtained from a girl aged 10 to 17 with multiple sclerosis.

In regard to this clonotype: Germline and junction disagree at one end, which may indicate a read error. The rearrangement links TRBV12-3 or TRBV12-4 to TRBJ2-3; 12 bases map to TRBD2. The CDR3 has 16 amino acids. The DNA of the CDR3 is TGTGCCGGCAGTCCATGGACTAGCGGGGTTACAGATACGCAGTATTTT. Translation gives CAGSPWTSGVTDTQYF.

The CDR3 DNA sequence: TGCAGCGTTGAAATACCCCTCGACAGGGCCTACGAGCAGTACTTC. Protein sequence: CSVEIPLDRAYEQYF. The chain uses TRBV29-1 and TRBJ2-7, with 7 bases lining up with TRBD1. This CDR3 has 15 amino acids. Trimming cost V 2 bases and J 2 bases; bases outside gene matches: 9. CDR1 SQVTM and CDR2 ANQGSEA come from the germline V gene.

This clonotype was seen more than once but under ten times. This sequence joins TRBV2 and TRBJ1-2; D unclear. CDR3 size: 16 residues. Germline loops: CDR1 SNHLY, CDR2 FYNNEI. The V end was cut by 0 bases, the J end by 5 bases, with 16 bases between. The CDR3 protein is CASSEALPGFVYGYTF. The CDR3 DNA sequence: TGTGCCAGCAGTGAAGCGCTTCCGGGGTTCGTATATGGCTACACCTTC.

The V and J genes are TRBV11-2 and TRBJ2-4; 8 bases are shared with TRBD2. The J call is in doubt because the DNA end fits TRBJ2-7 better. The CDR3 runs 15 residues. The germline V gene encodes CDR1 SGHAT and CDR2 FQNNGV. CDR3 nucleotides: TGTGCCAGCAGCGTCGTCAGAGCGGGGGCCTACGAGCAGTACTTC. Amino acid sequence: CASSVVRAGAYEQYF.

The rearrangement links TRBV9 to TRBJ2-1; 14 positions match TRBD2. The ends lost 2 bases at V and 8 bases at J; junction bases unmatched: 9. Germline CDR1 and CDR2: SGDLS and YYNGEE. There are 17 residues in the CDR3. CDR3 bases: TGTGCCAGCAGCGTGGGGTTTGGGACTAGCGGGGGTCATGAGCAGTTCTTC. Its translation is CASSVGFGTSGGHEQFF.

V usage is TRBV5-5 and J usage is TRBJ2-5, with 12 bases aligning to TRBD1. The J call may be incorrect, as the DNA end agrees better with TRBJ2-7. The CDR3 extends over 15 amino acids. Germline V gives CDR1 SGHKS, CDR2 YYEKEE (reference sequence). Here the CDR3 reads CASSPWGQGATEQYF. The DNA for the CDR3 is TGTGCCAGCAGCCCCTGGGGACAGGGGGCCACCGAGCAGTACTTC.

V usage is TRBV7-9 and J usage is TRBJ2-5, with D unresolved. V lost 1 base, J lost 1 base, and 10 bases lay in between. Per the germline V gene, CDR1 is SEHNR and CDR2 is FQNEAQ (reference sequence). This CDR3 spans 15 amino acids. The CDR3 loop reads CASSLGSRAQETQYF. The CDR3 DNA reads TGTGCCAGCAGCTTAGGGTCAAGGGCCCAAGAGACCCAGTACTTC.

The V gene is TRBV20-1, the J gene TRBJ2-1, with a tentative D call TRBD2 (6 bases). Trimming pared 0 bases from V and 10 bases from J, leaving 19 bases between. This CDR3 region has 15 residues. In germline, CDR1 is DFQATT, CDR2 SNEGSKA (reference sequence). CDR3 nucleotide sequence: TGCAGTGCTAGAGATGCGGACTCGCGGGCGGGAGAGCAGTTCTTC. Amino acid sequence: CSARDADSRAGEQFF.

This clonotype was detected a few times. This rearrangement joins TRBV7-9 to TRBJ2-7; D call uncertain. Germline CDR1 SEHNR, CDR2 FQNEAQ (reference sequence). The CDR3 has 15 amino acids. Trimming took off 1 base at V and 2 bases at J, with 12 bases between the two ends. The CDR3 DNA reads TGTGCCAGCAGCTTAGGGCCCCCATGGACCTACGAGCAGTACTTC. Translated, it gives CASSLGPPWTYEQYF.

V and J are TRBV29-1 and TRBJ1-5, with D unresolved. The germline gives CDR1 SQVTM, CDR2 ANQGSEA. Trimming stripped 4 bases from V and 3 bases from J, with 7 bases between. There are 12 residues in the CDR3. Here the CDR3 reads CSVAQPNQPQHF. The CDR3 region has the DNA TGCAGCGTTGCTCAGCCCAATCAGCCCCAGCATTTT.

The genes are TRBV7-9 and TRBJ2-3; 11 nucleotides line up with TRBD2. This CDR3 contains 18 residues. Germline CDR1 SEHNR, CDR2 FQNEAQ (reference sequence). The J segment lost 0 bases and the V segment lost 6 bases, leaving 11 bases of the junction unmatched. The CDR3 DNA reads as TGTGCCAGCAGTATAGGGCTAGCGGGAGGCTCTAGCACAGATACGCAGTATTTT. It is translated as CASSIGLAGGSSTDTQYF.

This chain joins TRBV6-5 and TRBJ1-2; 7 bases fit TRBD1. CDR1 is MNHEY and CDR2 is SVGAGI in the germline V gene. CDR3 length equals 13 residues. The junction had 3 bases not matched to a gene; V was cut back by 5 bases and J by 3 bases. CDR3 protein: CASSNRGYYGYTF. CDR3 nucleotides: TGTGCCAGCAGTAACAGGGGATACTATGGCTACACCTTC.

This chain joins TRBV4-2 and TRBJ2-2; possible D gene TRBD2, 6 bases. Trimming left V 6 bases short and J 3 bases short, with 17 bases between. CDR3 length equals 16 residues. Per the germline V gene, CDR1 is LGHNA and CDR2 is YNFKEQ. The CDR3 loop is CASREPRGGYTGELFF. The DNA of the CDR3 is TGTGCCAGCAGGGAACCTCGGGGAGGCTACACCGGGGAGCTGTTTTTT.

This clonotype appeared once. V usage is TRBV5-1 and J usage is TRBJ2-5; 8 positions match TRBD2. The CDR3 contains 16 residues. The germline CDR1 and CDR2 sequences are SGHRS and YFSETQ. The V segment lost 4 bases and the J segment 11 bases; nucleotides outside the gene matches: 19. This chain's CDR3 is CASSGSAGGANNEQYF. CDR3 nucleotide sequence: TGCGCCAGCAGCGGGAGTGCCGGGGGGGCTAACAATGAGCAGTACTTC.

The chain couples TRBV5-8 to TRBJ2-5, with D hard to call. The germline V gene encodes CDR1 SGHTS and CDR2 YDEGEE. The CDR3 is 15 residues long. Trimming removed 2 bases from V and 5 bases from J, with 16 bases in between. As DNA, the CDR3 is TGTGCCAGCAGCTTACGGACGGATACGCGGGAGACCCAGTACTTC. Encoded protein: CASSLRTDTRETQYF.

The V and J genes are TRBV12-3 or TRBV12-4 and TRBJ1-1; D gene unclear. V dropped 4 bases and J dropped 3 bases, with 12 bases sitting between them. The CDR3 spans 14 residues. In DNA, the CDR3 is TGTGCCAGCAGTTCCCTCCATTGGGACACTGAAGCTTTCTTT. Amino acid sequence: CASSSLHWDTEAFF.

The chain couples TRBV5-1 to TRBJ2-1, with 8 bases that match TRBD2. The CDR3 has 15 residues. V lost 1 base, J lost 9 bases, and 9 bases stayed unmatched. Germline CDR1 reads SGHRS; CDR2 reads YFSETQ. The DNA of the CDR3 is TGCGCCAGCAGCTTGACTTCCGGGACTAGAAGTGAGCAGTTCTTC. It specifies CASSLTSGTRSEQFF.

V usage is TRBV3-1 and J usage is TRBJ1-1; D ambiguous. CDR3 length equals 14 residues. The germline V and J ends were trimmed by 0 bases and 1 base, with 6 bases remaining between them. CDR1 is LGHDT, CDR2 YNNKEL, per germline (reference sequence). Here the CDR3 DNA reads TGTGCCAGCAGCCAAGAGGTTTGGAACACTGAAGCTTTCTTT. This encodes CASSQEVWNTEAFF. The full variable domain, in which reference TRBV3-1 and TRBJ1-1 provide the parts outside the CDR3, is DTAVSQTPKYLVTQMGNDKSIKCEQNLGHDTMYWYKQDSKKFLKIMFSYNNKELIINETVPNRFSPKSPDKAHLNLHINSLELGDSAVYFCASSQEVWNTEAFFGQGTRLTVV.

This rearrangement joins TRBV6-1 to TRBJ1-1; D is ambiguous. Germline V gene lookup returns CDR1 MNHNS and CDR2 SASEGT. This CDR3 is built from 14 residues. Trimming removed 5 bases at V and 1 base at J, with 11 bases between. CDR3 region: CASSIWTANTEAFF. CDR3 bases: TGTGCCAGCAGTATCTGGACGGCGAACACTGAAGCTTTCTTT.

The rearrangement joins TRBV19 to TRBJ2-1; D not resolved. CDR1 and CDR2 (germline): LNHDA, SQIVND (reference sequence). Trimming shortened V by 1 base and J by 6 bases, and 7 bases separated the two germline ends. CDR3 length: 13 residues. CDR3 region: CASSIVVGNEQFF. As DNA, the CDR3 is TGTGCCAGTAGTATAGTCGTCGGCAATGAGCAGTTCTTC. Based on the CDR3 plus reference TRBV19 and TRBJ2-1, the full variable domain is DGGITQSPKYLFRKEGQNVTLSCEQNLNHDAMYWYRQDPGQGLRLIYYSQIVNDFQKGDIAEGYSVSREKKESFPLTVTSAQKNPTAFYLCASSIVVGNEQFFGPGTRLTVL.

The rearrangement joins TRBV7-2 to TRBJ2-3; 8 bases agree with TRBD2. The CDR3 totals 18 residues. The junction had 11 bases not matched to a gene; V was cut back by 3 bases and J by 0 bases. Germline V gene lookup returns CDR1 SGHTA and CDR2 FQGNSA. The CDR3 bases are TGTGCCAGCAGCTTCCGTTCAGCGGGGGTCAGTAGCACAGATACGCAGTATTTT. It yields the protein CASSFRSAGVSSTDTQYF.

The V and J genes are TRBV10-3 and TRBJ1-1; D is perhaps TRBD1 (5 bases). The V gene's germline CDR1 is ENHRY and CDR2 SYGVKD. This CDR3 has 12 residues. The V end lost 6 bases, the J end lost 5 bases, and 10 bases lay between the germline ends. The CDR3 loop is CAIRRDGTEAFF. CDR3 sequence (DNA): TGTGCCATCAGAAGGGACGGGACTGAAGCTTTCTTT.

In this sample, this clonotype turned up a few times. CDR3: CSVGLFADTEAFF. CDR3 nucleotides: TGCAGCGTTGGACTCTTCGCGGACACTGAAGCTTTCTTT. The V call is TRBV29-1, the J call TRBJ1-1; D is ambiguous. Germline values: CDR1 SQVTM, CDR2 ANQGSEA. V lost 4 bases and J 3 bases, leaving 12 bases between the germline ends. The CDR3 has 13 residues.

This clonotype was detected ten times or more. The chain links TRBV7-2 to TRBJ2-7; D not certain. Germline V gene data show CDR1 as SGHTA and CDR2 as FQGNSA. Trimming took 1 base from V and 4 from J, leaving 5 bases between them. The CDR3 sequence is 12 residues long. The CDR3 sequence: CASSLGRYEQYF. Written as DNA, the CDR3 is TGTGCCAGCAGCTTAGGTCGGTACGAGCAGTACTTC. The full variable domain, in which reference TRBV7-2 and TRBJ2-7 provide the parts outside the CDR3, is GAGVSQSPSNKVTEKGKDVELRCDPISGHTALYWYRQSLGQGLEFLIYFQGNSAPDKSGLPSDRFSAERTGGSVSTLTIQRTQQEDSAVYLCASSLGRYEQYFGPGTRLTVT.

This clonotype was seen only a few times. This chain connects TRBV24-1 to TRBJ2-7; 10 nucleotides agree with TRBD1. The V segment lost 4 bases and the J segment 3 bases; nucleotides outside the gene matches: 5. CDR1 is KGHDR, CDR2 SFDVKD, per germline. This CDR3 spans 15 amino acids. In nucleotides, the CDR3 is TGTGCCACCAGTGAGTTCCGGGACAGGGGCTACGAGCAGTACTTC. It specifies CATSEFRDRGYEQYF.

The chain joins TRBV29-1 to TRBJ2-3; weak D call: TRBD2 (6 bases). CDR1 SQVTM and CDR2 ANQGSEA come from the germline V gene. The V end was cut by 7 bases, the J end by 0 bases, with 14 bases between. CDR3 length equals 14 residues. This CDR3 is CSACRGTSTDTQYF. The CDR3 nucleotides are TGCAGCGCCTGCCGTGGGACTAGCACAGATACGCAGTATTTT.

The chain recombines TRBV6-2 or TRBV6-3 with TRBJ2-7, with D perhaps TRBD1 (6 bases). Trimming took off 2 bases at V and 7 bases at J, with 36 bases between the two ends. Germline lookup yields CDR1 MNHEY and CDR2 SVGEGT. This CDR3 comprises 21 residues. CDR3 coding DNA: TGTGCCAGCAGTTACGCTCAGGGGCTCCCCTTTGGGCGGGCCTCCCCCCATGAGCAGTACTTC. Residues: CASSYAQGLPFGRASPHEQYF.

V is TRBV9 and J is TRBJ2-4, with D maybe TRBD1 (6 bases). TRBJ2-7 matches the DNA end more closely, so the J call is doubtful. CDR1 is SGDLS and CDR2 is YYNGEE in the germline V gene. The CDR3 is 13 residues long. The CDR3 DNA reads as TGTGCCAGCAGCGTAGTGGGGGCGGGCGAGCAGTACTTC. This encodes CASSVVGAGEQYF.

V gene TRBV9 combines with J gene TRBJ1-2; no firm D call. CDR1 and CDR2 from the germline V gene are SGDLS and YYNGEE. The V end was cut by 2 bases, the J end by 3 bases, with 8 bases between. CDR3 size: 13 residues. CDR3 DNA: TGTGCCAGCAGCGTCGGGTCTGACTATGGCTACACCTTC. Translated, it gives CASSVGSDYGYTF.

The CDR3 spells CSALAGVGDTQYF. In DNA form, the CDR3 reads TGCAGTGCCCTAGCGGGAGTGGGGGATACGCAGTATTTT. The V and J genes are TRBV20-1 and TRBJ2-3; 10 bases align to TRBD2. Unmatched junction bases numbered 6, after V lost 6 bases and J lost 6 bases. This CDR3 comprises 13 residues. Per germline, CDR1 DFQATT and CDR2 SNEGSKA (reference sequence).

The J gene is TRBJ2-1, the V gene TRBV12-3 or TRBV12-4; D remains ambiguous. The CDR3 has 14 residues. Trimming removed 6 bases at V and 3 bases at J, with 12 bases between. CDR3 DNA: TGTGCCAGCAGATCGGTCAGTAACTACAATGAGCAGTTCTTC. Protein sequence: CASRSVSNYNEQFF.